Presented here are 26 T cell receptor beta chains from one specimen sequenced in a study of Ad26.COV2.S vaccination and SARS-CoV-2 variants. TCRdb's copy holds only in-frame clones and misses some; the assay was immunoSEQ multiplex PCR. The sample includes roughly 100,000 clones, 60% to 85% of them seen just once. The material was peripheral blood, obtained after recovery from COVID-19. The receptor source for this set is a human donor who had recovered from COVID-19.

The table lists this clone with a count of one. Here the CDR3 DNA reads TGTGCCAGCAGCCAGGGGGGAAACTATGGCTACACCTTC. Translated: CASSQGGNYGYTF. The rearrangement joins TRBV9 to TRBJ1-2; 7 bases map to TRBD1. In germline, CDR1 is SGDLS, CDR2 YYNGEE. V shed 4 bases, J shed 2 bases, and the junction held 2 bases outside the gene matches. This CDR3 region has 13 residues.

This chain links TRBV7-3 with TRBJ2-3; 8 nucleotides align to TRBD2. CDR1 is SGHTA, CDR2 FQGTGA, per germline. The CDR3 has 17 residues. Trimming cost V 2 bases and J 2 bases; bases outside gene matches: 9. CDR3 DNA: TGTGCCAGCAGCTTAGATGGTACCGGGGGGGCCACAGATACGCAGTATTTT. Amino acid sequence: CASSLDGTGGATDTQYF.

CDR3 residues: CASSISPYGYTF. The CDR3 region has the DNA TGTGCCAGTAGTATAAGCCCCTATGGCTACACCTTC. This chain connects TRBV19 to TRBJ1-2; the D is unclear. V was cut by 2 bases and J by 4 bases, with 5 bases left in between. Germline CDR1 is LNHDA and CDR2 is SQIVND (reference sequence). The CDR3 is 12 residues long.

For the CDR3, the DNA is TGTGCCAGCAGTTATGGGGACCAGCCCCAGCATTTT. Its translation: CASSYGDQPQHF. The chain couples TRBV6-2 or TRBV6-3 to TRBJ1-5; D is perhaps TRBD1 (5 bases). The V and J ends lost 3 bases and 7 bases respectively, with 7 bases between them. There are 12 residues in the CDR3. The germline gives CDR1 MNHEY, CDR2 SVGEGT.

In this sample, this clone turned up a few times. The J gene is TRBJ2-5, the V gene TRBV30; the match to TRBD2 covers 16 bases. Per the germline V gene, CDR1 is GTSNPN and CDR2 is SVGIG (reference sequence). CDR3 length equals 14 residues. Trimming removed 8 bases from V and 5 bases from J; junction bases left unmatched: 5. The chain's CDR3 is CAGTSGGAGETQYF. The CDR3 DNA reads TGTGCCGGGACTAGCGGGGGGGCAGGGGAGACCCAGTACTTC.

In its sample, this clone was seen a few times. The rearrangement uses TRBV7-2 and TRBJ2-7; D might be TRBD1 (5 bases). With 0 bases removed from V and 1 base from J, the gap between germline ends came to 7 bases. This CDR3 has 14 amino acids. Germline values: CDR1 SGHTA, CDR2 FQGNSA. The CDR3 DNA follows: TGTGCCAGCAGCTTAGCAGACAGATCCTACGAGCAGTACTTC. Its translation: CASSLADRSYEQYF.

The gene calls are TRBV6-8 and TRBJ1-2; TRBD1 is a possible D gene (5 bases). Trimming left V 8 bases short and J 6 bases short, with 16 bases between. Germline V gives CDR1 MNHGY, CDR2 SAAAGT. The CDR3 is 13 residues long. CDR3 sequence: CASCSRGGDGYTF. In DNA form, the CDR3 reads TGTGCCAGCTGTTCTAGGGGAGGGGATGGCTACACCTTC.

The chain joins TRBV29-1 to TRBJ2-2; 9 bases are shared with TRBD2. Germline V lookup: CDR1 SQVTM, CDR2 ANQGSEA. V shed 4 bases, J shed 3 bases, and the junction held 3 bases outside the gene matches. The CDR3 covers 14 residues. The CDR3: CSVGGGVDTGELFF. The CDR3 DNA sequence: TGCAGCGTTGGCGGGGGGGTTGACACCGGGGAGCTGTTTTTT.

The chain links TRBV9 to TRBJ1-4, with 12 bases fitting TRBD1. The length of the CDR3 is 16 residues. The V segment lost 0 bases and the J segment 8 bases; nucleotides outside the gene matches: 5. Germline V lookup: CDR1 SGDLS, CDR2 YYNGEE. CDR3 residues: CASSVASGQGAEKLFF. CDR3 bases: TGTGCCAGCAGCGTAGCTTCGGGACAGGGGGCGGAAAAACTGTTTTTT.

This clone was seen many times. V and J are TRBV5-1 and TRBJ1-6, with a possible D match to TRBD1 (6 bases). The length of the CDR3 is 15 residues. Germline CDR1 reads SGHRS; CDR2 reads YFSETQ. V lost 3 bases, J lost 10 bases, and 17 bases lay in between. The CDR3 bases are TGCGCCAGCAGCTCGACAGACAGGCTGGGGTCACCCCTCCACTTT. It translates to CASSSTDRLGSPLHF.

The chain is built from TRBV5-5 and TRBJ1-2; tentative D call: TRBD1 (5 bases). Trimming shortened V by 0 bases and J by 4 bases, and 13 bases separated the two germline ends. Per the germline V gene, CDR1 is SGHKS and CDR2 is YYEKEE (reference sequence). The CDR3 runs to 15 residues. The CDR3 coding sequence is TGTGCCAGCAGCTTGGGCTCTTCGGGGGGCTATGGCTACACCTTC. Translation gives CASSLGSSGGYGYTF.

In nucleotides, the CDR3 is TGTGCCAGCTCACCATACATTCTCTCCAAGACAGATACGCAGTATTTT. Amino acid sequence: CASSPYILSKTDTQYF. This chain links TRBV18 with TRBJ2-3; D gene unclear. CDR1 and CDR2 from the germline V gene are KGHSH and LQKENI. This CDR3 has 16 amino acids. Deletions cut 2 bases from V and 3 bases from J, with 15 bases between.

The chain has TRBV2 and TRBJ2-1, with no clear D. Germline CDR1 and CDR2: SNHLY and FYNNEI. The CDR3 extends over 13 amino acids. The V gene lost 8 bases and the J gene lost 5 bases, with 13 bases spanning the gap. In DNA form, the CDR3 reads TGTGCCAGCTCTTACTACGTGGACAATGAGCAGTTCTTC. This sequence encodes CASSYYVDNEQFF.

The table lists this clone with a count of one. The rearrangement uses TRBV12-3 or TRBV12-4 and TRBJ1-2, with 8 bases that match TRBD1. This CDR3 comprises 13 residues. V trimming: 6 bases; J trimming: 8 bases; junction bases outside the gene matches: 8. CDR3 nucleotides: TGTGCCAGCAGCCCCGACAGGGGAAAAGGCTACACCTTC. Protein: CASSPDRGKGYTF.

The chain joins TRBV15 to TRBJ1-3; D is undetermined. This CDR3 contains 17 residues. V lost 0 bases to trimming and J lost 0 bases, with 12 bases between them. The germline V gene has CDR1 LNHNV and CDR2 YYDKDF (reference sequence). The CDR3, as DNA: TGTGCCACCAGCAGAGAAGGGTTTGATCTCTCTGGAAACACCATATATTTT. Amino acids: CATSREGFDLSGNTIYF.

The chain uses TRBV5-4 and TRBJ2-7, with 10 nucleotides matching TRBD2. Germline CDR1 SGHNT, CDR2 YYREEE (reference sequence). V dropped 3 bases and J dropped 4; count of bases not matched to a gene: 4. The CDR3 covers 14 residues. The CDR3 DNA reads TGTGCCAGCAGCTGGAGCGGGGGGGCATACGAGCAGTACTTC. Protein: CASSWSGGAYEQYF.

The V gene is TRBV12-5, the J gene TRBJ1-2, with D perhaps TRBD1 (6 bases). In germline, CDR1 is LGHNT, CDR2 FRNRAP. V gave up 3 bases and J gave up 7 bases, with 15 bases separating them. The CDR3 has 14 amino acids. CDR3 loop: CASGLQARGGGYTF. The CDR3 DNA reads as TGTGCTAGTGGTTTACAGGCCAGGGGCGGTGGCTACACCTTC.

This chain connects TRBV7-2 to TRBJ1-5, with D uncertain. The CDR3 runs to 16 residues. V lost 1 base and J 3 bases, leaving 13 bases between the germline ends. Germline CDR1 and CDR2: SGHTA and FQGNSA. CDR3 nucleotides: TGTGCCAGCAGCTTAGATTGGCGGCTTTACAATCAGCCCCAGCATTTT. It translates to CASSLDWRLYNQPQHF.

V is TRBV24-1 and J is TRBJ1-2; 9 bases agree with TRBD1. Trimming took 2 bases from V and 6 from J; bases not matched to a gene: 6. Germline loops: CDR1 KGHDR, CDR2 SFDVKD. There are 15 residues in the CDR3. The CDR3 DNA is TGTGCCACCAGTGATTCTACAGGGGGCAGGAATGGCTACACCTTC. Protein product: CATSDSTGGRNGYTF.

This chain joins TRBV12-5 and TRBJ2-4; 12 positions match TRBD1. Germline CDR1 and CDR2: LGHNT and FRNRAP. The CDR3 is 18 amino acids. V was pared by 5 bases and J by 0 bases, with 8 bases of the junction left unmatched. The CDR3 region is CASGPGTGGVLAKNIQYF. CDR3 DNA sequence: TGTGCTAGTGGTCCTGGGACAGGGGGCGTCCTAGCCAAAAACATTCAGTACTTC.

This clone was counted only a few times. The chain is built from TRBV27 and TRBJ2-5; D is undetermined. The V end lost 6 bases, the J end lost 3 bases, and 17 bases lay between the germline ends. The CDR3 loop spans 15 amino acids. Germline CDR1 and CDR2: MNHEY and SMNVEV (reference sequence). CDR3 DNA: TGTGCCAGCAGATACACTTGGGGTGGAAAAGAGACCCAGTACTTC. Translating it yields CASRYTWGGKETQYF.

This clone appeared a single time. This chain links TRBV6-1 with TRBJ1-5; D ambiguous. Germline CDR1 reads MNHNS; CDR2 reads SASEGT. Trimming pared 3 bases from V and 3 bases from J, leaving 6 bases between. This CDR3 is 13 amino acids long. The CDR3 DNA sequence: TGTGCCAGCAGTGAGGGGTACAATCAGCCCCAGCATTTT. This translates into CASSEGYNQPQHF.

This clone was detected only a few times. The chain employs TRBV5-4 and TRBJ2-3; TRBD1 agrees at 8 bases. CDR3 size: 18 residues. V dropped 4 bases and J dropped 3; count of bases not matched to a gene: 16. Per germline, CDR1 SGHNT and CDR2 YYREEE (reference sequence). The CDR3 nucleotides are TGTGCCAGCAGCCTCTCCCGGGACAGGTTTTTCCTGACAGATACGCAGTATTTT. The encoded protein is CASSLSRDRFFLTDTQYF. Based on the CDR3 plus reference TRBV5-4 and TRBJ2-3, the full variable domain is ETGVTQSPTHLIKTRGQQVTLRCSSQSGHNTVSWYQQALGQGPQFIFQYYREEENGRGNFPPRFSGLQFPNYSSELNVNALELDDSALYLCASSLSRDRFFLTDTQYFGPGTRLTVL.

This clone has just a few counts. Written as DNA, the CDR3 is TGTGCCAGCAGTTTATGGGACAGGGGGCGCGGATCTAATGAAAAACTGTTTTTT. Its protein is CASSLWDRGRGSNEKLFF. The genes are TRBV28 and TRBJ1-4; 11 bases line up with TRBD1. The V segment lost 0 bases and the J segment 3 bases; nucleotides outside the gene matches: 6. The CDR3 loop spans 18 amino acids. The germline CDR1 and CDR2 sequences are MDHEN and SYDVKM.

This sequence joins TRBV7-3 and TRBJ1-1; unclear D gene. Germline V lookup: CDR1 SGHTA, CDR2 FQGTGA. The CDR3 spans 13 residues. Deletions cut 3 bases from V and 1 base from J, with 6 bases between. DNA of the CDR3: TGTGCCAGCAGCTTCCAGCAGAACACTGAAGCTTTCTTT. Amino acid sequence: CASSFQQNTEAFF.

The V gene is TRBV5-6, the J gene TRBJ1-3; possibly TRBD1 for D (5 bases). CDR1 and CDR2 (germline): SGHDT, YYEEEE. The CDR3 totals 15 residues. V was trimmed by 0 bases and J by 3 bases, leaving 10 bases between them. Written as DNA, the CDR3 is TGTGCCAGCAGCTTGGTCGGGGCCGATGGAAACACCATATATTTT. This gives the protein CASSLVGADGNTIYF.